The clone carrying this T cell receptor (beta chain) was seen a handful of times. Its target is unknown. The sample comes from a study of human T cells and chemical hapten exposure. Study observations and caveats: DPC sensitization did not alter TCRs above 1 in 1000 frequency. Versus controls, significantly more large CDR3 similarity clusters arose from expanded TCRs.

CDR1 is SGHVS, CDR2 FQNEAQ, per germline. V gave up 6 bases and J gave up 2 bases, with 20 bases separating them. The CDR3 sequence is 17 residues long. Indicated time point: pre-sensitization, week 0. Described treatment: therapeutic diphenylcyclopropenone sensitization with weekly scalp DPC. Total RNA extraction was carried out from unfractionated whole blood. Individual cDNA molecules in this library carried unique molecular identifiers. Using its own MiXCR run on the RACE reads, TCRdb lists one record per CDR3 protein. The sample contains tens of thousands of distinct CDR3 sequences, around 12% of which appear only once.

The source material was whole blood, sampled in connection with sensitization to the hapten diphenylcyclopropenone (DPC). The clonotype was recovered from a woman in her 40s with alopecia areata. Some clones in this sample may be carry-over from other donors' samples. The chain combines TRBV7-8 with TRBJ1-5; TRBD1 is a possible D gene (5 bases). DNA for the CDR3: TGTGCCAGCAGTTATACGGGGGAGGTGGGAGGCAATCAGCCCCAGCATTTT. Translated, it gives CASSYTGEVGGNQPQHF.